This T cell receptor (beta chain) was sequenced for a study of blood T cells in healthy people across ages. Across the whole study: Capturing about one barcoded beta molecule per two T cells was achieved by template switching.

It was roughly 10 milliliters of peripheral blood that were drawn from each donor. This clonotype came up a few times. The authors ran a second PCR of 7 to 11 cycles using a sample-barcoded 5' primer and a J-beta primer mix. TCRdb recomputed calls from the 5' RACE reads with MiXCR, one row per CDR3 protein. The table has about a million distinct CDR3 sequences, roughly half seen once. Between the trimmed V and J ends, which lost 0 bases and 5 bases, there was a span of 13 bases. The CDR3 is made up of 14 amino acids. The germline gives CDR1 DFQATT, CDR2 SNEGSKA (reference sequence). Sample: blood. V and J are TRBV20-1 and TRBJ1-2; D gene unclear. The sequence was obtained from a woman in her fifties or sixties in good health. DNA for the CDR3: TGCAGTGCTAGAGATCCCGGCGGAGGGTATGGCTACACCTTC. Protein: CSARDPGGGYGYTF.